This T cell receptor (beta chain) was captured by sequencing in a study of cytomegalovirus exposure and HLA in healthy donors. Germline V gene data show CDR1 as MDHEN and CDR2 as SYDVKM. The CDR3 length is 15 residues. Trimming removed 6 bases from V and 2 bases from J; junction bases left unmatched: 6. The PCR had 60 Vbeta and 13 Jbeta primers. Per the original data handling: Among the unique TCR beta chains that a later analysis counted, about 81 million in all, 10 million to 14 million were shared. The table came from immunoSEQ multiplex PCR; TCRdb's copy has only in-frame clones and leaves some out. The V and J calls and the clone size are those of that table, but D and trimming were determined from the DNA. The table lists 140,000 to 150,000 clones, around a tenth of them singletons.

Sequencing used PBMCs. This receptor was identified in a male donor in good health and CMV-seronegative. This sequence joins TRBV28 and TRBJ2-1, with TRBD2 matching 8 bases. CDR3 DNA: TGTGCCAGCAGGGGCATAGCGGGGCCCTACAATGAGCAGTTCTTC. It yields the protein CASRGIAGPYNEQFF.